A selection of T cell receptor beta chains follows, all from one sample in a study of OX40 agonist ivuxolimab in advanced cancers. Produced via immunoSEQ multiplex PCR; TCRdb's table is partial and in-frame only. The data hold around 45,000 clones, with roughly 90% observed a single time. The sample consisted of CD4+ or CD8+ T cells sorted from blood, taken in a trial of the OX40 agonist ivuxolimab. Source of these receptors: an adult with an advanced solid tumor such as melanoma, head and neck, liver or kidney cancer. CDR3s include the opening cysteine and the closing phenylalanine or tryptophan. Fields, in order: clone size, V gene, D gene, J gene, CDR3 DNA, CDR3 protein. D genes are given only for firm matches. Not all rows give a size; the values are once, few, many and, for expanded clones, a class.

>few|TRBV4-1|NA|TRBJ2-1
TGCGCCAGCAGCCAAGAGAAGGTACGTGAGCAGTTCTTC
CASSQEKVREQFF
>NA|TRBV28|NA|TRBJ2-7
TGTGCCAGCACCTCCCCCGGGACGCCAGAGTACGAGCAGTACTTC
CASTSPGTPEYEQYF
>NA|TRBV27|NA|TRBJ1-5
TGTGCCAGCAGTTTGTCAGGGATTGGTCAGCCCCAGCATTTT
CASSLSGIGQPQHF
>NA|TRBV6-4|TRBD2|TRBJ2-1
TGTGCCAGCAGTGAACTAGCGGGGGGCAAAGAGCAGTTCTTC
CASSELAGGKEQFF
>few|TRBV27|NA|TRBJ2-7
TGTGCCAGCAGTTTATCCGGGGCGCAGGGTGCCTACGAGCAGTACTTC
CASSLSGAQGAYEQYF
>NA|TRBV6-5|TRBD2|TRBJ2-7
TGTGCCAGCAGTTGGGGGGGAGGGTACGAGCAGTACTTC
CASSWGGGYEQYF
>NA|TRBV10-1|NA|TRBJ2-7
TGCGCCAGCAGTGAGTCGGGCAGAGCCTACGAGCAGTACTTC
CASSESGRAYEQYF
>NA|TRBV15|NA|TRBJ2-3
TGTGCCACCAGCAGAGGTGTCGGGGTGATTACAGATACGCAGTATTTT
CATSRGVGVITDTQYF
>NA|TRBV5-6|NA|TRBJ2-5
TGTGCCAGCAGCTTCTTTGCCCCCCGACGGACACTTCAAGAGACCCAGTACTTC
CASSFFAPRRTLQETQYF
>NA|TRBV30|TRBD1|TRBJ2-1
TGTGCCTGGAGGCGGAGGGACAGGTCCTACAATGAGCAGTTCTTC
CAWRRRDRSYNEQFF
>NA|TRBV5-1|TRBD2|TRBJ2-1
TGCGCCAGCAGCTGGACTAGCGGGGGATACAATGAGCAGTTCTTC
CASSWTSGGYNEQFF
>NA|TRBV28|TRBD2|TRBJ2-3
TGTGCCAGCAGTGAGACTAGCGGGGTCGCTGGAGATACGCAGTATTTT
CASSETSGVAGDTQYF
>NA|TRBV6-6|NA|TRBJ1-3
TGTGCCAGCAGTCCCGCCGTATCTGGAAACACCATATATTTT
CASSPAVSGNTIYF
>NA|TRBV5-6|TRBD2|TRBJ2-5
TGTGCCAGCAGCTTATCTAGCGGGGGAGGAGAGACCCAGTACTTC
CASSLSSGGGETQYF
>NA|TRBV28|NA|TRBJ2-7
TGTGCCAGCAGTTTATCCCCGGGGGTGGGCGAGCAGTACTTC
CASSLSPGVGEQYF
>NA|TRBV7-9|NA|TRBJ1-2
TGTGCCAGCAGCTTCCAGGAAAACTATGGCTACACCTTC
CASSFQENYGYTF
>NA|TRBV7-2|TRBD1|TRBJ2-3
TGTGCCAGCAGCTTAATTCAGGGGGCTAATACGCAGTATTTT
CASSLIQGANTQYF
>NA|TRBV7-9|NA|TRBJ2-7
TGTGCCAGCAGCTTGGGGAGCAGGTTCGCCTACGAGCAGTACTTC
CASSLGSRFAYEQYF
>NA|TRBV4-1|NA|TRBJ1-1
TGCGCCAGCAGCCAAGATTACGGGGTTGATGAAGCTTTCTTT
CASSQDYGVDEAFF
>NA|TRBV5-6|TRBD1|TRBJ2-3
TGTGCCAGCAGCTCCGACAGGGTATATACAGATACGCAGTATTTT
CASSSDRVYTDTQYF
>NA|TRBV27|NA|TRBJ2-7
TGTGCCAGCAGCGGGGGGCCTACGTACGAGCAGTACTTC
CASSGGPTYEQYF
>NA|TRBV19|NA|TRBJ1-2
TGTGCCAGTAGTATAAATGGGGGCGCGAACTATGGCTACACCTTC
CASSINGGANYGYTF
>NA|TRBV7-2|NA|TRBJ2-3
TGTGCCAGCAGTTTGCCCACAGATACGCAGTATTTT
CASSLPTDTQYF
>NA|TRBV9|TRBD1|TRBJ1-2
TGTGCCAGCAGCTATGGAGGGGACAGGGGGATCTACACCTTC
CASSYGGDRGIYTF
>NA|TRBV19|TRBD2|TRBJ2-3
TGTGCCAGTAGTATGGGGCTAGCGGGAGGGCCGGAAAATACGCAGTATTTT
CASSMGLAGGPENTQYF
>NA|TRBV5-6|NA|TRBJ1-2
TGTGCCAGCAGCTTGAATGAAGGGGGGCATGGCTACACCTTC
CASSLNEGGHGYTF
>NA|TRBV28|NA|TRBJ1-1
TGTGCCAGCAGTCCTCCTCCAGGTGGCGTCTCCCCAGCGGACACTGAAGCTTTCTTT
CASSPPPGGVSPADTEAFF
>NA|TRBV2|NA|TRBJ1-2
TGTGCCAGCACCCCCTTTAGTGTCTATGGCTACACCTTC
CASTPFSVYGYTF
>NA|TRBV10-2|TRBD1|TRBJ1-2
TGCGCCAGCAGTGTTACAGGGGCCGGCTATGGCTACACCTTC
CASSVTGAGYGYTF
>few|TRBV28|NA|TRBJ2-7
TGTGCCAGCCGGGGGCGGGAAGTTTCTTTCGAGCAGTACTTC
CASRGREVSFEQYF
>NA|TRBV27|NA|TRBJ1-2
TGTGCCAGCAGTTTAAGCAGGCCGGACCTCTATGGCTACACCTTC
CASSLSRPDLYGYTF
>NA|TRBV5-4|TRBD2|TRBJ2-5
TGTGCCAGCAGCACCGGGACTAGCGGGCCCTACGCCCAAGAGACCCAGTACTTC
CASSTGTSGPYAQETQYF
>NA|TRBV25-1|NA|TRBJ1-4
TGTGCCAGCAGCCGACGGACGGGCGCAACTAATGAAAAACTGTTTTTT
CASSRRTGATNEKLFF
>once|TRBV5-6|NA|TRBJ1-2
TGTGCCAGCAGCTCGGGACACCTGTTCTATGGCTACACCTTC
CASSSGHLFYGYTF
>NA|TRBV27|TRBD2|TRBJ2-5
TGTGCCAGCAGCGACTCGCTGGGACTAGCGGCTCGGAAGACCCAGTACTTC
CASSDSLGLAARKTQYF
>NA|TRBV28|TRBD2|TRBJ2-1
TGTGCCAGCACCCCGCCCGGACTAGCGGGGTTTAATGAGCAGTTCTTC
CASTPPGLAGFNEQFF
>NA|TRBV6-6|TRBD1|TRBJ2-7
TGTGCCAGCAGTTACTCGCCGGGACAGGCTATCTACGAGCAGTACTTC
CASSYSPGQAIYEQYF
>NA|TRBV4-1|TRBD2|TRBJ2-7
TGCGCCAGCAGCCTAAGCGGGGGAAGCTCCTACGAGCAGTACTTC
CASSLSGGSSYEQYF
>NA|TRBV6-5|TRBD2|TRBJ2-1
TGTGCCAGCAGTCCAACGCGCGGGGGGAGGGATGAGCAGTTCTTC
CASSPTRGGRDEQFF
>few|TRBV5-1|NA|TRBJ2-1
TGCGCCAGCAGCTTGGTGGGCAGGTCAAATGAGCAGTTCTTC
CASSLVGRSNEQFF
>NA|TRBV19|NA|TRBJ2-7
TGTGCCAGTAGTATGAGATACAGGAGCTCCTACGAGCAGTACTTC
CASSMRYRSSYEQYF
>NA|TRBV28|TRBD2|TRBJ2-7
TGTGCCAGCAGTCCGGGACTAGCGGGAGGGAAATTCTCCTACGAGCAGTACTTC
CASSPGLAGGKFSYEQYF
>NA|TRBV5-5|NA|TRBJ2-7
TGTGCCACCGGGGGACCTTTACTATACGAGCAGTACTTC
CATGGPLLYEQYF
>NA|TRBV7-6|TRBD2|TRBJ2-1
TGTGCCAGCAGCCCGGGACTAGCGGGAGTGCGTGAGCAGTTCTTC
CASSPGLAGVREQFF
>NA|TRBV6-5|NA|TRBJ2-7
TGTGCCAGCAGTTACGAGGAGGGAACCTACGAGCAGTACTTC
CASSYEEGTYEQYF
>NA|TRBV30|NA|TRBJ1-5
TGTGCCTGGACCGCAAAGGCAGGTATGCAGCCCCAGCATTTT
CAWTAKAGMQPQHF
>NA|TRBV15|NA|TRBJ1-3
TGTGCCACCAGCATTCACACCACCCGAAACACCATATATTTT
CATSIHTTRNTIYF
>NA|TRBV28|NA|TRBJ2-7
TGTGCCAGCAGTTTATGGGTTGCCTACGAGCAGTACTTC
CASSLWVAYEQYF
>NA|TRBV27|TRBD2|TRBJ2-1
TGTGCCAGCAGCAAAGGGACCGGACTAGCAGAAGAGCAGTTCTTC
CASSKGTGLAEEQFF
>NA|TRBV27|NA|TRBJ2-2
TGTGCCACATACAGGGTTGGAGGCGGGGAGCTGTTTTTT
CATYRVGGGELFF
>NA|TRBV23-1|TRBD1|TRBJ1-2
TGCGCCAGCAGTCGAAAACAGGGGTCTGGCTACACCTTC
CASSRKQGSGYTF
>NA|TRBV7-3|NA|TRBJ2-7
TGTGCCAGCAGTGAAACAGGGCCAGCGGGCGAGCAGTACTTC
CASSETGPAGEQYF
>NA|TRBV5-4|NA|TRBJ2-3
TGTGCCAGCAGTCCCGGGACCAGCTCCACAGATACGCAGTATTTT
CASSPGTSSTDTQYF